A single sample is the source of the 22 T cell receptor beta chains below, sequenced in a study of T cell changes during pregnancy in multiple sclerosis. This table comes from immunoSEQ multiplex PCR, and its TCRdb copy is limited to in-frame clones, with some not included. In the table there are some 46,000 clones, around 94% of which are singletons. The sample comprised peripheral blood. The receptors come from a female donor with multiple sclerosis, enrolled in a pregnancy study.

The genes are TRBV12-5 and TRBJ2-7, with D perhaps matching TRBD1 (7 bases). Germline V lookup: CDR1 LGHNT, CDR2 FRNRAP. The CDR3 sequence is 16 residues long. Trimming cost V 0 bases and J 2 bases, with 14 bases left between them. The DNA for the CDR3 is TGTGCTAGTGGTTTGGTACCGGGGGACAGCCCCTACGAGCAGTACTTC. This encodes CASGLVPGDSPYEQYF.

The CDR3 DNA reads as TGCGCCAGCAGCTCGGGACTAGCGGGAGGAACATACAATGAGCAGTTCTTC. This codes for CASSSGLAGGTYNEQFF. The V gene is TRBV5-1, the J gene TRBJ2-1; 15 bases are a match to TRBD2. Trimming at V came to 3 bases and at J to 4 bases, leaving 5 bases not matched to a gene. The germline gives CDR1 SGHRS, CDR2 YFSETQ. This CDR3 contains 17 residues.

This clone was counted a few times. This rearrangement joins TRBV19 to TRBJ1-1; 7 bases line up with TRBD1. Germline-derived CDR1 and CDR2 are LNHDA and SQIVND (reference sequence). The CDR3 is made up of 15 amino acids. The junction had 8 bases not matched to a gene; V was cut back by 7 bases and J by 0 bases. This CDR3 reads CASTNEGAMNTEAFF. CDR3 bases: TGTGCCAGTACCAACGAGGGGGCGATGAACACTGAAGCTTTCTTT.

The V and J genes are TRBV7-9 and TRBJ1-1, with 8 nucleotides matching TRBD1. Per the germline V gene, CDR1 is SEHNR and CDR2 is FQNEAQ (reference sequence). This CDR3 region has 13 residues. Trimming at V came to 5 bases and at J to 4 bases, leaving 3 bases not matched to a gene. Here the CDR3 reads CASSRTGGTEAFF. CDR3 DNA: TGTGCCAGCAGCCGTACAGGGGGCACTGAAGCTTTCTTT.

The chain has TRBV11-2 and TRBJ2-5; TRBD2 agrees at 13 bases. This CDR3 is 16 amino acids long. V was pared by 4 bases and J by 5 bases, with 7 bases of the junction left unmatched. Germline values: CDR1 SGHAT, CDR2 FQNNGV. The CDR3 DNA is TGTGCCAGCAGCTCCACTAGCGGGAGGGTCGGGGAGACCCAGTACTTC. Translated, it gives CASSSTSGRVGETQYF.

The chain employs TRBV6-6 and TRBJ1-2; 7 bases are a match to TRBD1. The CDR3 loop spans 13 amino acids. Germline V CDR1 and CDR2: MNHNY, SVGAGI (reference sequence). The ends lost 2 bases at V and 6 bases at J; junction bases unmatched: 3. The DNA of the CDR3 is TGTGCCAGCAGTTACACAGGGGTTAATGGCTACACCTTC. It codes for CASSYTGVNGYTF.

J is TRBJ1-1 and V is TRBV19; 11 bases map to TRBD1. Trimming cost V 6 bases and J 5 bases; bases outside gene matches: 5. The germline gives CDR1 LNHDA, CDR2 SQIVND (reference sequence). The CDR3 has 14 amino acids. The CDR3 spells CASSGQGARTEAFF. The DNA of the CDR3 is TGTGCCAGTAGCGGACAGGGGGCGCGTACTGAAGCTTTCTTT.

The chain recombines TRBV5-4 with TRBJ1-3; tentatively, D is TRBD1 (5 bases). In germline, CDR1 is SGHNT, CDR2 YYREEE (reference sequence). The V end was cut by 4 bases, the J end by 0 bases, with 17 bases between. The CDR3 consists of 17 residues. The CDR3 sequence: CASSPGGWITSGNTIYF. The CDR3 coding sequence is TGTGCCAGCAGCCCGGGGGGTTGGATAACCTCTGGAAACACCATATATTTT.

This clone appeared a single time. The V call is TRBV18, the J call TRBJ2-7; D is unclear. This CDR3 comprises 13 residues. Between the trimmed V and J ends, which lost 3 bases and 3 bases, there was a span of 9 bases. CDR1 KGHSH and CDR2 LQKENI come from the germline V gene. The chain's CDR3 is CASSPHPNYEQYF. CDR3 sequence (DNA): TGTGCCAGCTCACCCCATCCAAACTACGAGCAGTACTTC.

J is TRBJ2-4 and V is TRBV5-4; 9 nucleotides align to TRBD2. The V segment lost 3 bases and the J segment 0 bases; nucleotides outside the gene matches: 4. The CDR3 has 16 residues. Per the germline V gene, CDR1 is SGHNT and CDR2 is YYREEE (reference sequence). The DNA of the CDR3 is TGTGCCAGCAGCTCGACTAGCGGTTTAGCCAAAAACATTCAGTACTTC. Amino acid sequence: CASSSTSGLAKNIQYF.

The J gene is TRBJ2-3, the V gene TRBV28; 9 nucleotides align to TRBD2. The CDR3 is made up of 19 amino acids. The V segment lost 2 bases and the J segment 4 bases; nucleotides outside the gene matches: 16. The germline V gene encodes CDR1 MDHEN and CDR2 SYDVKM. CDR3 DNA: TGTGCCAGCAGTTTAATGGGATCAGCTAGCGGGAAAACAGCAGATACGCAGTATTTT. It encodes CASSLMGSASGKTADTQYF.

The chain employs TRBV5-4 and TRBJ2-5; D might be TRBD2 (5 bases). Germline V gives CDR1 SGHNT, CDR2 YYREEE (reference sequence). CDR3 length: 15 residues. Between the trimmed V and J ends, which lost 0 bases and 3 bases, there was a span of 12 bases. CDR3 residues: CASSLGPAAEETQYF. The CDR3, as DNA: TGTGCCAGCAGCTTGGGTCCAGCGGCTGAAGAGACCCAGTACTTC.

This sequence joins TRBV6-5 and TRBJ2-1; either TRBD1 or TRBD2 may fit D (5 bases each). Germline V CDR1 and CDR2: MNHEY, SVGAGI. V dropped 5 bases and J dropped 9 bases, with 11 bases sitting between them. The CDR3 totals 12 residues. Written as DNA, the CDR3 is TGTGCCAGCAGTCCCCGGGGCGGTGAGCAGTTCTTC. The encoded protein is CASSPRGGEQFF.

The chain has TRBV18 and TRBJ2-3; D remains ambiguous. From germline, CDR1 is KGHSH and CDR2 LQKENI. V dropped 3 bases and J dropped 4 bases, with 11 bases sitting between them. The CDR3 is made up of 14 amino acids. The CDR3 loop is CASSPPSRADTQYF. The CDR3, as DNA: TGTGCCAGCTCACCGCCGTCTCGGGCAGATACGCAGTATTTT.

V gene TRBV6-4 combines with J gene TRBJ1-5; 7 positions agree with TRBD1. The V and J ends lost 5 bases and 5 bases, in that order; junction bases with no gene match: 3. The CDR3 consists of 13 residues. Per the germline V gene, CDR1 is MRHNA and CDR2 is SNTAGT. Here the CDR3 reads CASSLQGDQPQHF. The CDR3 DNA follows: TGTGCCAGCAGTCTGCAGGGGGATCAGCCCCAGCATTTT.

This chain links TRBV9 with TRBJ2-5; D may be TRBD2 (6 bases). Germline V gene lookup returns CDR1 SGDLS and CDR2 YYNGEE. V shed 0 bases and J shed 4 bases, with 10 bases lying between them. This CDR3 spans 14 amino acids. The CDR3 sequence is CASSVASAGETQYF. CDR3 DNA: TGTGCCAGCAGCGTAGCTTCAGCGGGAGAGACCCAGTACTTC. Variable domain in full (rest from reference TRBV9 and TRBJ2-5): DSGVTQTPKHLITATGQRVTLRCSPRSGDLSVYWYQQSLDQGLQFLIQYYNGEERAKGNILERFSAQQFPDLHSELNLSSLELGDSALYFCASSVASAGETQYFGPGTRLLVL.

The rearrangement links TRBV5-1 to TRBJ2-3; 9 bases agree with TRBD2. The CDR3 spans 15 residues. In germline, CDR1 is SGHRS, CDR2 YFSETQ. J lost 11 bases, V lost 2 bases, and 12 bases had no gene match. The CDR3 DNA is TGCGCCAGCAGCTTAACTAGCGGGCTTCCCGACCGGCAGTATTTT. This encodes CASSLTSGLPDRQYF.

The rearrangement uses TRBV28 and TRBJ2-3, with 7 nucleotides matching TRBD2. Trimming at V came to 7 bases and at J to 1 base, leaving 2 bases not matched to a gene. This CDR3 has 13 residues. The germline CDR1 and CDR2 sequences are MDHEN and SYDVKM. The CDR3 protein is CASKTSGTDTQYF. DNA of the CDR3: TGTGCCAGCAAAACTAGCGGCACAGATACGCAGTATTTT.

The chain combines TRBV28 with TRBJ2-5; D remains ambiguous. V was trimmed by 1 base and J by 2 bases, leaving 11 bases between them. The CDR3 runs 15 residues. Germline V CDR1 and CDR2: MDHEN, SYDVKM. CDR3 protein: CASSLFRVGQETQYF. The CDR3 coding sequence is TGTGCCAGCAGTTTATTCCGCGTGGGACAAGAGACCCAGTACTTC.

J is TRBJ2-1 and V is TRBV7-9; TRBD1 or TRBD2 may be the D gene (5 bases each). The CDR3 consists of 16 residues. V was trimmed by 1 base and J by 0 bases, leaving 10 bases between them. Germline assignment: CDR1 SEHNR and CDR2 FQNEAQ (reference sequence). The chain's CDR3 is CASSLGGFSSYNEQFF. DNA of the CDR3: TGTGCCAGCAGCTTAGGGGGGTTCAGCTCCTACAATGAGCAGTTCTTC.

The chain combines TRBV19 with TRBJ1-1, with D unclear. Trimming removed 5 bases at V and 8 bases at J, with 12 bases between. The germline V gene has CDR1 LNHDA and CDR2 SQIVND (reference sequence). This CDR3 is 12 amino acids long. CDR3 residues: CASSLFPGEAFF. Written as DNA, the CDR3 is TGTGCCAGTAGTCTCTTCCCCGGCGAAGCTTTCTTT. The full variable domain, in which reference TRBV19 and TRBJ1-1 provide the parts outside the CDR3, is DGGITQSPKYLFRKEGQNVTLSCEQNLNHDAMYWYRQDPGQGLRLIYYSQIVNDFQKGDIAEGYSVSREKKESFPLTVTSAQKNPTAFYLCASSLFPGEAFFGQGTRLTVV.

V usage is TRBV19 and J usage is TRBJ2-7, with D unclear. The CDR3 spans 13 residues. V lost 3 bases and J lost 2, with 8 bases in between. The V gene's germline CDR1 is LNHDA and CDR2 SQIVND (reference sequence). The CDR3 coding sequence is TGTGCCAGTAGTATTTCCCTCGCCTACGAGCAGTACTTC. As protein: CASSISLAYEQYF.